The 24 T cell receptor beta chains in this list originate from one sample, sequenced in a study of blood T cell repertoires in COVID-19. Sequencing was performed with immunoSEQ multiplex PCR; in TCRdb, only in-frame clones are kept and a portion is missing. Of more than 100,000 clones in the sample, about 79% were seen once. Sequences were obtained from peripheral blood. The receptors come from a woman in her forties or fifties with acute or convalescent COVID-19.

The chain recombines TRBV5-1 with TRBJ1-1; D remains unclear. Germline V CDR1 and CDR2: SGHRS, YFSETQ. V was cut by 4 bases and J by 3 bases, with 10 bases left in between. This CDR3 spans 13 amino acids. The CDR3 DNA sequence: TGCGCCAGCAGCCTGGACGGTTACACTGAAGCTTTCTTT. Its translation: CASSLDGYTEAFF.

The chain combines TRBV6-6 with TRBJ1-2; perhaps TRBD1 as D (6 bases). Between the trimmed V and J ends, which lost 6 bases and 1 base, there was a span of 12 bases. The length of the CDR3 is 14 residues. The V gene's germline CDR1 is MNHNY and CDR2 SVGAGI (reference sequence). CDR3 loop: CASRPDSLNYGYTF. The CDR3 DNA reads TGTGCCAGCAGACCGGACAGCCTTAACTATGGCTACACCTTC.

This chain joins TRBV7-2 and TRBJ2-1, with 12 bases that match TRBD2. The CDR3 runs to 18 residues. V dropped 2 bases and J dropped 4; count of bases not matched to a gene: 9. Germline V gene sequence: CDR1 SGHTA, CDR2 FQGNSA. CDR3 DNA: TGTGCCAGCAGCTTAAGCTCACCTACTAGCGGGGGGTACAATGAGCAGTTCTTC. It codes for CASSLSSPTSGGYNEQFF.

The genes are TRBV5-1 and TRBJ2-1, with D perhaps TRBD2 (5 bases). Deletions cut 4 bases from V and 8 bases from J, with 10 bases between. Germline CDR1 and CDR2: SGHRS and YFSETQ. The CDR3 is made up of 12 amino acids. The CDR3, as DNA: TGCGCCAGCAGCCAACCGGGATATGAGCAGTTCTTC. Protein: CASSQPGYEQFF.

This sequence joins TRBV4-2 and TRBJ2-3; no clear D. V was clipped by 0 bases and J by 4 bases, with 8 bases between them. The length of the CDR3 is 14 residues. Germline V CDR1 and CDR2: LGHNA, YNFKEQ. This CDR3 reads CASSQEVLSDTQYF. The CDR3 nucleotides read TGTGCCAGCAGCCAAGAGGTACTTTCAGATACGCAGTATTTT.

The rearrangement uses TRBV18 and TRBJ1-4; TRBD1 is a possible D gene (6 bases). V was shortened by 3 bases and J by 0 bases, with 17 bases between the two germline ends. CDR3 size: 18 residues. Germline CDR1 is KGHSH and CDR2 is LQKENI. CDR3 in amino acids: CASSPRRGGTATNEKLFF. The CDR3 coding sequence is TGTGCCAGCTCACCTCGGCGAGGGGGTACGGCAACTAATGAAAAACTGTTTTTT.

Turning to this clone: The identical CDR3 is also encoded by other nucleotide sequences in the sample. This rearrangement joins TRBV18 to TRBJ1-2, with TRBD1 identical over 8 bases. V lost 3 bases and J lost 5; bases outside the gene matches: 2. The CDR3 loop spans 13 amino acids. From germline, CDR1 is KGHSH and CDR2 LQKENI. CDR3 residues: CASSPDRGYGYTF. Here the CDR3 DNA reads TGTGCCAGCTCACCCGACAGGGGTTATGGCTACACCTTC. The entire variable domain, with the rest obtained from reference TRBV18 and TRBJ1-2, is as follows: NAGVMQNPRHLVRRRGQEARLRCSPMKGHSHVYWYRQLPEEGLKFMVYLQKENIIDESGMPKERFSAEFPKEGPSILRIQQVVRGDSAAYFCASSPDRGYGYTFGSGTRLTVV.

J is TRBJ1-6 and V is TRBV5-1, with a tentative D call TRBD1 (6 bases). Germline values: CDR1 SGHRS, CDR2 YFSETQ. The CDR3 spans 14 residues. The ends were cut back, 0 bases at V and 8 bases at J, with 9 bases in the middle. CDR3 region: CASSLGQEYSPLHF. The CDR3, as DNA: TGCGCCAGCAGCTTGGGACAGGAGTATTCACCCCTCCACTTT.

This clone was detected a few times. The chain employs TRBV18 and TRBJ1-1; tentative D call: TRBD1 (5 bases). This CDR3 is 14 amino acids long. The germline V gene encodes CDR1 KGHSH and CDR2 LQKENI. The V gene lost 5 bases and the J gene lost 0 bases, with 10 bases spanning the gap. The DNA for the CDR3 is TGTGCCAGCTCATCCAGGGCGATGAACACTGAAGCTTTCTTT. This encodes CASSSRAMNTEAFF. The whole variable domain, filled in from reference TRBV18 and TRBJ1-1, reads NAGVMQNPRHLVRRRGQEARLRCSPMKGHSHVYWYRQLPEEGLKFMVYLQKENIIDESGMPKERFSAEFPKEGPSILRIQQVVRGDSAAYFCASSSRAMNTEAFFGQGTRLTVV.

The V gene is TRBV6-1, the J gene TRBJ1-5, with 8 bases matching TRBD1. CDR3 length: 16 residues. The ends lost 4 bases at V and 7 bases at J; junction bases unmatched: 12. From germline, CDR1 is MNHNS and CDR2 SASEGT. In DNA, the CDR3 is TGTGCCAGCAGTGCTGACAACCCAGGGGGCCAACAGCCCCAGCATTTT. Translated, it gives CASSADNPGGQQPQHF.

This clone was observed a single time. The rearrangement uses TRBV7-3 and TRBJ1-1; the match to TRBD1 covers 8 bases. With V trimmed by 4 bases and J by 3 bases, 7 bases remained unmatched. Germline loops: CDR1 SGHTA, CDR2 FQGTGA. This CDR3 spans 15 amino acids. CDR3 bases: TGTGCCAGCAGCTCACAGGGGGGGCGTGACACTGAAGCTTTCTTT. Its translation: CASSSQGGRDTEAFF.

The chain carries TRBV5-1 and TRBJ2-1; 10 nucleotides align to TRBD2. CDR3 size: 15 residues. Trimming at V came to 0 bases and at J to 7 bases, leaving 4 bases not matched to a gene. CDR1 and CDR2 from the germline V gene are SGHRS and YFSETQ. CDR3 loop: CASSLDPAGGNEQFF. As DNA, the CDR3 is TGCGCCAGCAGCTTGGATCCAGCGGGGGGGAATGAGCAGTTCTTC.

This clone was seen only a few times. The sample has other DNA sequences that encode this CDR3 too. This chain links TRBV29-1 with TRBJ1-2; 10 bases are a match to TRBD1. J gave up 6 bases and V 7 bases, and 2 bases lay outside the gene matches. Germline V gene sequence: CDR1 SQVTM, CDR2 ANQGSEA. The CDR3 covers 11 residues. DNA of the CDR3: TGCAGCGCCGGACAGGGGGATGGCTACACCTTC. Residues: CSAGQGDGYTF.

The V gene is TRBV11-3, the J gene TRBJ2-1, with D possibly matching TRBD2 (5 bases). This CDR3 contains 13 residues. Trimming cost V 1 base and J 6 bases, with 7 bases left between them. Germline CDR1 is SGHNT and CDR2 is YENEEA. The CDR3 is CASSLGRGNEQFF. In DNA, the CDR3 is TGTGCCAGCAGCTTAGGTCGGGGCAATGAGCAGTTCTTC.

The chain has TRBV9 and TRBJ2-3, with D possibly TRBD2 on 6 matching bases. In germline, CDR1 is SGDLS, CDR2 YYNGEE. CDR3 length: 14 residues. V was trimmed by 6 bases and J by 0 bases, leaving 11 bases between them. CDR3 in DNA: TGTGCCAGCACCATGGGGGGAAGCACAGATACGCAGTATTTT. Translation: CASTMGGSTDTQYF.

The CDR3 region has the DNA TGTGCCAGCAGCCAAGCTACACAGAGAGCAACTAATGAAAAACTGTTTTTT. Translated: CASSQATQRATNEKLFF. V is TRBV4-2 and J is TRBJ1-4; no reliable D call. This CDR3 is built from 17 residues. V gave up 1 base and J gave up 0 bases, with 12 bases separating them. Germline V lookup: CDR1 LGHNA, CDR2 YNFKEQ.

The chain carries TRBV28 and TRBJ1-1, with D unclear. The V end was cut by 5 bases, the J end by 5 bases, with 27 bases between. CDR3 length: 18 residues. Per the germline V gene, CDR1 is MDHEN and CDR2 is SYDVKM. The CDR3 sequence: CASSLSGFGITTRTEAFF. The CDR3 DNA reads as TGTGCCAGCAGTCTTTCGGGTTTCGGAATTACAACGAGGACTGAAGCTTTCTTT.

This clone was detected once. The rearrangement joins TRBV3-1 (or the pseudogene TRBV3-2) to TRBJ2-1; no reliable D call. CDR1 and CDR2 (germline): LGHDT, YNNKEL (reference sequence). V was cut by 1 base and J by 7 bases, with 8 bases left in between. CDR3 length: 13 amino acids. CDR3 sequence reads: CASSQGGLNEQFF. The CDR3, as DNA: TGTGCCAGCAGCCAAGGTGGCCTTAATGAGCAGTTCTTC.

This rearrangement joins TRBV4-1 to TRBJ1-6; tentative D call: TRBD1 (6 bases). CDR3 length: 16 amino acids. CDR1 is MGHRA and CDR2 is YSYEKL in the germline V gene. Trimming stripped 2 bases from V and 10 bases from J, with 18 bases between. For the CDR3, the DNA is TGCGCCAGCAGCCAAAAAAGGGGGGGTACGAACTCACCCCTCCACTTT. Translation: CASSQKRGGTNSPLHF.

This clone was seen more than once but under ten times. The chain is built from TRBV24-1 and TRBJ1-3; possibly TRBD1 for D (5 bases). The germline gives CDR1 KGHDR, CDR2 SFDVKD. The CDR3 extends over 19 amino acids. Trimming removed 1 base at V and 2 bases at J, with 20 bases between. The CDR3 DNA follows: TGTGCCACCAGTGATTTAAGTCTTCGGTGCAGGGTCCCTGGAAACACCATATATTTT. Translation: CATSDLSLRCRVPGNTIYF.

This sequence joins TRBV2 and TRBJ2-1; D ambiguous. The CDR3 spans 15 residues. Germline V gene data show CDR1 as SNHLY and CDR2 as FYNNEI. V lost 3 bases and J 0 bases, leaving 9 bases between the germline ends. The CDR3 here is CASSDSTSSYNEQFF. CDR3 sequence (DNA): TGTGCCAGCAGTGACTCAACGAGCTCCTACAATGAGCAGTTCTTC.

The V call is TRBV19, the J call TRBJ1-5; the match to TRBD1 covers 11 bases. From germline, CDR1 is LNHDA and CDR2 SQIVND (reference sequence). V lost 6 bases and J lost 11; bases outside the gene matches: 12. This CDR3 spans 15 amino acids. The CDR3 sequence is CASRRGQGARLAQHF. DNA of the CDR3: TGTGCCAGTAGGAGAGGACAGGGGGCGAGGTTGGCCCAGCATTTT.

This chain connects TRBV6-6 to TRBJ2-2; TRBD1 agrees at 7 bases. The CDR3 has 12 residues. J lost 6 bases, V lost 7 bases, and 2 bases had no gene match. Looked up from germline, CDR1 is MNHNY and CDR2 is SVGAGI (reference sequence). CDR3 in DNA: TGTGCCAGCACAGGGGGAGCCGGGGAGCTGTTTTTT. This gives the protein CASTGGAGELFF.

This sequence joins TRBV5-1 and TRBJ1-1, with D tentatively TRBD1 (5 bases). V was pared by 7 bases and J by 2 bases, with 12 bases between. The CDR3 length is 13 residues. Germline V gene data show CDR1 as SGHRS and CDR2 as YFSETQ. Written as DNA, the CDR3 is TGCGCCAGCCTACAGGACACAAACACTGAAGCTTTCTTT. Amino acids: CASLQDTNTEAFF.